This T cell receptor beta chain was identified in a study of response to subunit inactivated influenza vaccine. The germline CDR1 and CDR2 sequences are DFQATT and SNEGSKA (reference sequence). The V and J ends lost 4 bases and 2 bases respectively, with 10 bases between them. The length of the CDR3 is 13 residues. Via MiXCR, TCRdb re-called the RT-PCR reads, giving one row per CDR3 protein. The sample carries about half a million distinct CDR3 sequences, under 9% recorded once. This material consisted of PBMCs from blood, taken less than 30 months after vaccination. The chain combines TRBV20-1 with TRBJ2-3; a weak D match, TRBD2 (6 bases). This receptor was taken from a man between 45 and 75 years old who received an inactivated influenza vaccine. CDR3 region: CSAMGGLTDTQYF. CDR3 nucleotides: TGCAGTGCTATGGGGGGACTCACAGATACGCAGTATTTT.